The 22 T cell receptor beta chains reported below all come from one sample, sequenced in a study of blood T cell repertoires in COVID-19. Clones were read by immunoSEQ multiplex PCR, and TCRdb kept only the in-frame ones, dropping some. The data hold fewer than 80,000 clones, with roughly nine tenths observed a single time. The specimen was peripheral blood. The origin of the receptors is a woman older than 75 with active or convalescent COVID-19.

This clone was seen just once. The chain couples TRBV18 to TRBJ1-1, with D possibly being TRBD1 (6 bases). The CDR3 spans 15 residues. V was cut by 4 bases and J by 5 bases, with 17 bases left in between. Germline V gene sequence: CDR1 KGHSH, CDR2 LQKENI. The CDR3 loop reads CASSRRGEEQTEAFF. CDR3 nucleotide sequence: TGTGCCAGCTCACGCAGGGGAGAAGAACAAACTGAAGCTTTCTTT.

This chain connects TRBV9 to TRBJ2-3; D is undetermined. CDR1 SGDLS and CDR2 YYNGEE come from the germline V gene. CDR3 size: 13 residues. The V gene lost 1 base and the J gene lost 0 bases, with 3 bases spanning the gap. CDR3 in amino acids: CASSVRSTDTQYF. CDR3 bases: TGTGCCAGCAGCGTACGGAGCACAGATACGCAGTATTTT.

V usage is TRBV9 and J usage is TRBJ2-7, with a possible D match to TRBD2 (6 bases). Germline V gene sequence: CDR1 SGDLS, CDR2 YYNGEE. This CDR3 comprises 14 residues. V was cut by 0 bases and J by 4 bases, with 11 bases left in between. The CDR3 loop is CASSVGGTGYEQYF. CDR3 nucleotide sequence: TGTGCCAGCAGCGTAGGCGGGACGGGGTACGAGCAGTACTTC.

This rearrangement joins TRBV5-1 to TRBJ1-2, with D perhaps TRBD1 (5 bases). Deletions cut 4 bases from V and 4 bases from J, with 14 bases between. CDR3 size: 14 residues. Germline V gene data show CDR1 as SGHRS and CDR2 as YFSETQ. Here the CDR3 DNA reads TGCGCCAGCAGCCCCGGGGGTGGGGGCTATGGCTACACCTTC. It translates to CASSPGGGGYGYTF.

V and J are TRBV6-6 and TRBJ2-1, with TRBD2 matching 8 bases. Germline assignment: CDR1 MNHNY and CDR2 SVGAGI (reference sequence). The CDR3 is 14 amino acids. The V and J ends lost 5 bases and 5 bases, in that order; junction bases with no gene match: 5. The CDR3 protein is CASSPGLAHNEQFF. The CDR3 nucleotides are TGTGCCAGCAGTCCAGGACTAGCCCACAATGAGCAGTTCTTC.

This rearrangement joins TRBV18 to TRBJ1-1; the match to TRBD1 covers 8 bases. Per the germline V gene, CDR1 is KGHSH and CDR2 is LQKENI. The V and J ends lost 3 bases and 6 bases, in that order; junction bases with no gene match: 15. This CDR3 is built from 17 residues. DNA for the CDR3: TGTGCCAGCTCACCGATACACTCCCGGACAGGGAGCTCTGAAGCTTTCTTT. Translated: CASSPIHSRTGSSEAFF.

The rearrangement joins TRBV7-2 to TRBJ1-2; D perhaps matches TRBD1 (6 bases). This CDR3 is 16 amino acids long. The ends were cut back, 1 base at V and 2 bases at J, with 14 bases in the middle. Germline assignment: CDR1 SGHTA and CDR2 FQGNSA. Written as DNA, the CDR3 is TGTGCCAGCAGCTTAGGCGGGGGACACACCAACTATGGCTACACCTTC. Translating gives CASSLGGGHTNYGYTF.

The chain recombines TRBV3-1 (or the pseudogene TRBV3-2) with TRBJ2-3; D possibly corresponds to TRBD2 (6 bases). This CDR3 contains 15 residues. CDR1 is LGHDT and CDR2 is YNNKEL in the germline V gene (reference sequence). The V end was cut by 4 bases, the J end by 4 bases, with 15 bases between. CDR3: CASSRGEAQADTQYF. As DNA, the CDR3 is TGTGCCAGCAGCCGAGGGGAGGCCCAGGCAGATACGCAGTATTTT.

This clone came up a few times. This chain joins TRBV18 and TRBJ1-2; 7 positions match TRBD1. Germline CDR1 is KGHSH and CDR2 is LQKENI. J gave up 5 bases and V 3 bases, and 3 bases lay outside the gene matches. The CDR3 has 13 amino acids. CDR3 sequence (DNA): TGTGCCAGCTCACCTGGGACAGAGTATGGCTACACCTTC. Translating it yields CASSPGTEYGYTF.

The gene calls are TRBV5-1 and TRBJ2-7; 7 nucleotides match TRBD1. There are 14 residues in the CDR3. Per germline, CDR1 SGHRS and CDR2 YFSETQ. Trimming cost V 4 bases and J 5 bases; bases outside gene matches: 9. This CDR3 reads CASSPRTGLDEQYF. DNA for the CDR3: TGCGCCAGCAGCCCCCGGACAGGTCTTGACGAGCAGTACTTC.

The table lists this clone with a count of one. The chain combines TRBV6-1 with TRBJ2-2; D possibly corresponds to TRBD1 (6 bases). The germline gives CDR1 MNHNS, CDR2 SASEGT. This CDR3 contains 16 residues. Trimming pared 1 base from V and 2 bases from J, leaving 11 bases between. The CDR3 DNA follows: TGTGCCAGCAGTGAAGGCGGACAGCTTAACACCGGGGAGCTGTTTTTT. Residues: CASSEGGQLNTGELFF.

The gene calls are TRBV10-3 and TRBJ1-1, with 8 bases fitting TRBD1. With 1 base clipped from V and 1 base from J, the junction kept 17 bases outside the gene matches. The CDR3 sequence is 20 residues long. Germline loops: CDR1 ENHRY, CDR2 SYGVKD. The CDR3 region is CAISEFRSPSGGHTNTEAFF. The CDR3 bases are TGTGCCATCAGTGAGTTCCGCTCGCCTTCAGGGGGCCATACGAACACTGAAGCTTTCTTT.

V is TRBV18 and J is TRBJ2-7, with TRBD2 matching 10 bases. This CDR3 has 15 residues. CDR1 KGHSH and CDR2 LQKENI come from the germline V gene. With V trimmed by 4 bases and J by 4 bases, 7 bases remained unmatched. For the CDR3, the DNA is TGTGCCAGCTCACTTACTAGCGGGGATTCTTACGAGCAGTACTTC. Encoded protein: CASSLTSGDSYEQYF.

The V and J genes are TRBV7-8 and TRBJ1-1; D not resolved. The CDR3 sequence is 13 residues long. Germline V gene data show CDR1 as SGHVS and CDR2 as FQNEAQ. The V end was cut by 4 bases, the J end by 1 base, with 7 bases between. The DNA of the CDR3 is TGTGCCAGCAGCTCGGACTGGAACACTGAAGCTTTCTTT. Its protein product is CASSSDWNTEAFF.

The chain combines TRBV6-2 or TRBV6-3 with TRBJ2-5; 8 bases align to TRBD1. The germline gives CDR1 MNHEY, CDR2 SVGEGT. The CDR3 covers 14 residues. The J segment lost 9 bases and the V segment lost 6 bases, leaving 12 bases of the junction unmatched. The chain's CDR3 is CASSQGYRGEAQYF. The CDR3 nucleotides are TGTGCCAGCAGCCAGGGGTACAGGGGGGAGGCCCAGTACTTC.

The table lists this clone with a count of one. This rearrangement joins TRBV29-1 to TRBJ2-2; 11 nucleotides align to TRBD2. The germline CDR1 and CDR2 sequences are SQVTM and ANQGSEA. This CDR3 contains 15 residues. Trimming cost V 5 bases and J 3 bases; bases outside gene matches: 5. CDR3 nucleotide sequence: TGCAGCGTTCATAGCGGGGGGGGCTACACCGGGGAGCTGTTTTTT. This gives the protein CSVHSGGGYTGELFF.

The sample holds one count of this clone. The V call is TRBV2, the J call TRBJ2-7; no reliable D call. The V gene's germline CDR1 is SNHLY and CDR2 FYNNEI. The CDR3 consists of 15 residues. Trimming removed 5 bases at V and 2 bases at J, with 16 bases between. This chain's CDR3 is CASSSRSTAAYEQYF. The CDR3 region has the DNA TGTGCCAGCAGTTCCCGCTCGACGGCGGCCTACGAGCAGTACTTC.

The rearrangement joins TRBV2 to TRBJ1-1; 7 bases align to TRBD1. The germline V gene encodes CDR1 SNHLY and CDR2 FYNNEI. This CDR3 contains 12 residues. V trimming: 10 bases; J trimming: 4 bases; junction bases outside the gene matches: 6. The CDR3 loop reads CATRQGSTEAFF. The CDR3 nucleotides read TGTGCCACCCGACAGGGTAGCACTGAAGCTTTCTTT.

The chain employs TRBV3-1 (or the pseudogene TRBV3-2) and TRBJ2-2; possibly TRBD1 for D (5 bases). The CDR3 loop spans 15 amino acids. Germline loops: CDR1 LGHDT, CDR2 YNNKEL (reference sequence). Trimming took off 1 base at V and 2 bases at J, with 8 bases between the two ends. The CDR3 DNA sequence: TGTGCCAGCAGCCAAGGACAGCTAAACACCGGGGAGCTGTTTTTT. Translated, it gives CASSQGQLNTGELFF.

The rearrangement uses TRBV7-2 and TRBJ2-7; D is undetermined. The CDR3 totals 12 residues. V shed 0 bases and J shed 6 bases, with 6 bases lying between them. Looked up from germline, CDR1 is SGHTA and CDR2 is FQGNSA. The CDR3 reads CASSLARLEQYF. The DNA for the CDR3 is TGTGCCAGCAGCTTAGCGCGGCTCGAGCAGTACTTC.

The chain links TRBV5-4 to TRBJ2-2; 7 bases are a match to TRBD1. V lost 5 bases to trimming and J lost 4 bases; unmatched junction nucleotides: 5. The CDR3 has 14 residues. CDR1 SGHNT and CDR2 YYREEE come from the germline V gene (reference sequence). The CDR3 reads CASRFDRATGELFF. DNA of the CDR3: TGTGCCAGCAGATTCGACAGGGCCACCGGGGAGCTGTTTTTT.

The chain links TRBV28 to TRBJ1-2, with 11 nucleotides matching TRBD1. J gave up 3 bases and V 3 bases, and 3 bases lay outside the gene matches. From germline, CDR1 is MDHEN and CDR2 SYDVKM. This CDR3 spans 15 amino acids. The CDR3 nucleotides are TGTGCCAGCAGTTTCGGGACAGGGGGATACTATGGCTACACCTTC. It specifies CASSFGTGGYYGYTF.